This TCR beta chain stems from a study of shared clonotypes between healthy human individuals. Study conclusions and caveats: With four donors compared, around 5% of naive CD4 clonotypes were shared. Rarefaction curves obtained for sorted subsets showed sequencing incomplete despite large depth.

Over several immunoSEQ plates, each subset's genomic DNA was distributed in even portions. The repertoire was sequenced with immunoSEQ multiplex PCR; TCRdb's copy has only in-frame clones and lacks some. The sample includes roughly 2.1 million clones, around 93% of them seen just once. About this clone itself: Its antigen is still unknown.

CD8 cells regarded as naive lacked CD45RO, were positively chosen for CCR7, and omitted terminally differentiated effector memory CD45RA+ cells. The CDR3 covers 15 residues. V was clipped by 5 bases and J by 6 bases; unmatched bases: 10. CDR1 MNHEY and CDR2 SVGAGI come from the germline V gene. The sample consisted of naive CD8+ T cells from PBMCs. The TCR was taken from a man aged 18 to 30 in good health. Some clones in this sample may be carry-over from other donors' samples. The gene calls are TRBV6-5 and TRBJ2-1; TRBD2 matches 7 bases. The DNA of the CDR3 is TGTGCCAGCAGTAAACGGGAGGAAGCGGTCAATGAGCAGTTCTTC. Translated, it gives CASSKREEAVNEQFF.